A selection of T cell receptor beta chains follows, all from one sample in a study of CD8+CD57+ T cells in acquired aplastic anemia. TCRdb reprocessed the reads via MiXCR and lists one record per CDR3 protein. The table records 250,000 to 350,000 distinct CDR3 sequences, around 60% of them present only once. Sequencing was performed on sorted CD4+, CD8+, or CD8+CD57+ T cells (not recorded which) from PBMCs. All receptors derive from a human donor with severe aplastic anemia or a healthy control (not recorded which). CDR3s include the opening cysteine and the closing phenylalanine or tryptophan. D genes are given only for firm matches. Expanded clones get a size class; other rows say once, few or many, or leave the size out.

D gene | J gene | V gene | clone size | CDR3 length | CDR3 protein | CDR3 DNA
TRBD1 | TRBJ1-2 | TRBV7-9 | many | 15 | CASSLGGTGSFGYTF | TGTGCCAGCAGCTTAGGTGGGACAGGGAGTTTTGGCTACACCTTC
TRBD1 | TRBJ1-2 | TRBV15 | - | 14 | CATSSEQGWRGYTF | TGTGCCACCAGCAGTGAACAGGGGTGGCGGGGCTACACCTTC
- | TRBJ2-7 | TRBV12-5 | many | 14 | CASGLGPPAYEQYF | TGTGCTAGTGGTTTGGGCCCACCTGCCTACGAGCAGTACTTC
- | TRBJ1-1 | TRBV19 | - | 15 | CASSTQGGVNTEAFF | TGTGCCAGTAGTACCCAAGGAGGGGTGAACACTGAAGCTTTCTTT
- | TRBJ2-7 | TRBV2 | - | 13 | CASSLPPSYEQYF | TGTGCCAGCAGCTTACCCCCCTCTTATGAGCAGTACTTC
- | TRBJ2-7 | TRBV5-6 | - | 14 | CASSVGSYTYEQYF | TGTGCCAGCAGCGTAGGCAGCTACACCTACGAGCAGTACTTC
TRBD1 | TRBJ2-5 | TRBV5-4 | - | 16 | CASSLLTRQGEETQYF | TGTGCCAGCAGCTTGCTCACTCGACAGGGGGAAGAGACCCAGTACTTC
- | TRBJ1-1 | TRBV19 | - | 15 | CASSTGQYMNTEAFF | TGTGCCAGTAGTACCGGACAGTACATGAACACTGAAGCTTTCTTT
TRBD1 | TRBJ1-6 | TRBV15 | few | 14 | CATSPGTVNSPLHF | TGTGCCACCAGCCCAGGGACAGTAAATTCACCCCTCCACTTT
- | TRBJ2-1 | TRBV20-1 | - | 14 | CSARDNLGYNEQFF | TGCAGTGCTAGAGATAATCTAGGCTACAATGAGCAGTTCTTC
TRBD1 | TRBJ1-2 | TRBV5-1 | many | 14 | CASSPQNPGQAYTF | TGCGCCAGCAGCCCACAGAATCCGGGACAGGCCTACACCTTC
- | TRBJ1-4 | TRBV20-1 | few | 15 | CSARARGHFLEKLFF | TGCAGTGCTAGAGCCAGGGGACACTTCCTTGAAAAACTGTTTTTT
- | TRBJ2-7 | TRBV12-5 | - | 12 | CASGLKGYEQYF | TGTGCTAGTGGTTTGAAGGGGTACGAGCAGTACTTC
- | TRBJ1-3 | TRBV30 | - | 12 | CAWSGQGNTIYF | TGTGCCTGGAGTGGACAGGGAAACACCATATATTTT
- | TRBJ2-2 | TRBV2 | many | 16 | CASTQDRPANTGELFF | TGTGCCAGCACCCAGGACAGACCCGCGAACACCGGGGAGCTGTTTTTT
TRBD2 | TRBJ2-1 | TRBV9 | - | 17 | CASSFPPTSVGYNEQFF | TGTGCCAGCAGCTTCCCCCCTACTAGCGTAGGCTACAATGAGCAGTTCTTC
- | TRBJ2-5 | TRBV20-1 | - | 16 | CSAVPGSLNPQETQYF | TGCAGTGCTGTCCCCGGCAGTCTAAATCCCCAAGAGACCCAGTACTTC
TRBD1 | TRBJ2-7 | TRBV7-9 | - | 13 | CASTATGSHEQYF | TGTGCCAGCACCGCGACAGGGTCCCACGAGCAGTACTTC
TRBD1 | TRBJ2-1 | TRBV10-2 | - | 16 | CASSHGGTGYAGGQFF | TGTGCCAGCAGCCACGGAGGGACAGGGTACGCCGGGGGGCAGTTCTTC
TRBD1 | TRBJ2-5 | TRBV15 | - | 16 | CATSRDRGPCQETQYF | TGTGCCACCAGCAGAGACAGGGGGCCTTGCCAAGAGACCCAGTACTTC
- | TRBJ2-7 | TRBV19 | - | 11 | CASKRGLEQYF | TGTGCCAGTAAAAGAGGCCTCGAGCAGTACTTC
- | TRBJ2-7 | TRBV7-2 | few | 13 | CASSTRDGYEQYF | TGTGCCAGCAGCACACGGGACGGGTACGAGCAGTACTTC
- | TRBJ1-4 | TRBV7-6 | - | 13 | CASQPGTYGKLFF | TGTGCCTCCCAGCCCGGGACTTACGGAAAACTGTTTTTT
TRBD1 | TRBJ1-6 | TRBV7-6 | once | 16 | CASSAVTGGGWSPLHF | TGTGCCAGCAGCGCCGTGACAGGGGGCGGGTGGTCACCCCTCCACTTT
- | TRBJ1-5 | TRBV19 | many | 17 | CASSSGDGLRSNQPQHF | TGTGCCAGTAGCAGCGGGGACGGCTTAAGAAGCAATCAGCCCCAGCATTTT